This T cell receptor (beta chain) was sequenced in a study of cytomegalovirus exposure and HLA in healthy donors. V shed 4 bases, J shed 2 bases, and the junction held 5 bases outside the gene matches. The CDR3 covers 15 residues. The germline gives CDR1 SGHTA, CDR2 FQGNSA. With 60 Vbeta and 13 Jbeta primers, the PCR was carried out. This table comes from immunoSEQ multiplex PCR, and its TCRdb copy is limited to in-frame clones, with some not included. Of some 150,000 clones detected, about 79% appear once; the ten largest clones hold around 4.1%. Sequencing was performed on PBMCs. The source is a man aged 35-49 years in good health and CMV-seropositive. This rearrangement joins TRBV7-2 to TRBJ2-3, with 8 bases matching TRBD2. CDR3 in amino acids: CASSSGGTVTDTQYF. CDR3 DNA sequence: TGTGCCAGCAGCTCGGGGGGGACTGTCACAGATACGCAGTATTTT.